The 20 T cell receptor beta chains below come from one sample, sequenced in a study of radiotherapy plus CTLA-4 blockade in lung cancer. This table comes from immunoSEQ multiplex PCR, and its TCRdb copy is limited to in-frame clones, with some not included. The table records under 100,000 clones, about four fifths of them present only once. Sequences were derived from peripheral blood, sampled from a patient treated with radiotherapy plus ipilimumab. The receptors here all came from a human donor with non-small cell lung cancer that progressed on radiotherapy plus ipilimumab.

The chain employs TRBV5-4 and TRBJ2-7, with TRBD2 identical over 7 bases. The CDR3 is 15 amino acids. Trimming took 5 bases from V and 5 from J; bases not matched to a gene: 13. Germline loops: CDR1 SGHNT, CDR2 YYREEE (reference sequence). In DNA form, the CDR3 reads TGTGCCAGCAGATTAAAGGGCGGGAGTTCCCACGAGCAGTACTTC. This codes for CASRLKGGSSHEQYF.

The genes are TRBV7-2 and TRBJ1-3; possibly TRBD1 for D (6 bases). Germline V CDR1 and CDR2: SGHTA, FQGNSA. CDR3 length equals 19 residues. V was clipped by 4 bases and J by 0 bases, with 22 bases between them. CDR3 nucleotides: TGTGCCAGCAGCTCCCCCCTGGCCGGGACACTCCACTCTGGAAACACCATATATTTT. Its translation: CASSSPLAGTLHSGNTIYF.

This clone has only one observation. The CDR3 coding sequence is TGTGCCAGCAGCCAAGGGGGCAGATTTTATGGCTACACCTTC. Its protein product is CASSQGGRFYGYTF. The chain recombines TRBV14 with TRBJ1-2, with D perhaps TRBD1 (5 bases). In germline, CDR1 is SGHDN, CDR2 FVKESK. V was clipped by 1 base and J by 5 bases, with 11 bases between them. This CDR3 spans 14 amino acids.

In nucleotides, the CDR3 is TGTGCCAGCAGCGTAGCAGGGTGGGGTACTGAAGCTTTCTTT. Encoded protein: CASSVAGWGTEAFF. The V call is TRBV9, the J call TRBJ1-1, with D possibly being TRBD1 (5 bases). Germline assignment: CDR1 SGDLS and CDR2 YYNGEE. The V and J ends lost 0 bases and 5 bases respectively, with 11 bases between them. This CDR3 has 14 residues.

In its sample, this clone was seen once. V gene TRBV9 combines with J gene TRBJ2-2; the D gene is possibly TRBD1 (6 bases). The CDR3 sequence is 15 residues long. With 2 bases removed from V and 6 bases from J, the gap between germline ends came to 14 bases. From germline, CDR1 is SGDLS and CDR2 YYNGEE. The CDR3 region is CASSVDSVDPGELFF. The CDR3 bases are TGTGCCAGCAGCGTGGACAGCGTTGACCCCGGGGAGCTGTTTTTT.

The CDR3 region is CATRRTARNMNTEAFF. CDR3 sequence (DNA): TGTGCCACCAGACGGACGGCACGTAACATGAACACTGAAGCTTTCTTT. The chain links TRBV27 to TRBJ1-1; D not certain. The CDR3 totals 16 residues. The V gene's germline CDR1 is MNHEY and CDR2 SMNVEV (reference sequence). V lost 10 bases and J 0 bases, leaving 21 bases between the germline ends.

This clone was seen a handful of times. V gene TRBV5-8 combines with J gene TRBJ1-5; 11 bases are shared with TRBD1. The CDR3 spans 15 residues. V shed 4 bases, J shed 6 bases, and the junction held 6 bases outside the gene matches. From germline, CDR1 is SGHTS and CDR2 YDEGEE. The CDR3 DNA sequence: TGTGCCAGCAGCACCCGGACAGGGGGCCGTCAGCCCCAGCATTTT. Encoded protein: CASSTRTGGRQPQHF.

This chain joins TRBV9 and TRBJ2-4; TRBD1 might be the D (7 bases). V was cut by 0 bases and J by 6 bases, with 10 bases left in between. CDR3 length: 14 amino acids. The V gene's germline CDR1 is SGDLS and CDR2 YYNGEE. The CDR3 sequence: CASSVGGTANIQYF. CDR3 DNA: TGTGCCAGCAGCGTAGGCGGGACAGCAAACATTCAGTACTTC.

This chain uses TRBV2 with TRBJ1-2, with 11 bases aligning to TRBD1. The CDR3 loop spans 15 amino acids. The V gene's germline CDR1 is SNHLY and CDR2 FYNNEI. V trimming: 3 bases; J trimming: 3 bases; junction bases outside the gene matches: 3. DNA of the CDR3: TGTGCCAGCAGTGAGGGGACAGGGGGGTACTATGGCTACACCTTC. The encoded protein is CASSEGTGGYYGYTF.

V and J are TRBV5-6 and TRBJ1-2; D might be TRBD1 (6 bases). The CDR3 sequence is 14 residues long. Germline CDR1 SGHDT, CDR2 YYEEEE. V gave up 2 bases and J gave up 4 bases, with 12 bases separating them. The CDR3 sequence: CASSFDQGSYGYTF. CDR3 DNA sequence: TGTGCCAGCAGCTTTGACCAGGGGAGCTATGGCTACACCTTC. Full variable domain (rest looked up from reference TRBV5-6 and TRBJ1-2): DAGVTQSPTHLIKTRGQQVTLRCSPKSGHDTVSWYQQALGQGPQFIFQYYEEEERQRGNFPDRFSGHQFPNYSSELNVNALLLGDSALYLCASSFDQGSYGYTFGSGTRLTVV.

Only one count was recorded for this clone. Other nucleotide sequences in the sample specify the same CDR3. The chain couples TRBV20-1 to TRBJ2-5, with D unclear. V lost 2 bases, J lost 2 bases, and 3 bases lay in between. Germline V gene data show CDR1 as DFQATT and CDR2 as SNEGSKA (reference sequence). The CDR3 sequence is 11 residues long. The CDR3 bases are TGCAGTGCTAGACAGCAAGAGACCCAGTACTTC. This translates into CSARQQETQYF.

The CDR3 reads CASRRDRGSNQPQHF. The CDR3 DNA reads as TGTGCCAGCAGGCGGGACAGGGGTAGCAATCAGCCCCAGCATTTT. The chain uses TRBV2 and TRBJ1-5; 10 bases fit TRBD1. The CDR3 covers 15 residues. The germline gives CDR1 SNHLY, CDR2 FYNNEI. The V segment lost 6 bases and the J segment 0 bases; nucleotides outside the gene matches: 2.

The V and J genes are TRBV28 and TRBJ1-2; no firm D call. Germline V gives CDR1 MDHEN, CDR2 SYDVKM. V was clipped by 4 bases and J by 5 bases, with 17 bases between them. This CDR3 region has 15 residues. CDR3 residues: CASSSGPTARYGYTF. CDR3 bases: TGTGCCAGCAGTTCCGGACCCACAGCTAGATATGGCTACACCTTC.

CDR3 residues: CASSIAYEQYF. CDR3 nucleotide sequence: TGTGCCAGCAGCATCGCCTACGAGCAGTACTTC. This chain links TRBV7-2 with TRBJ2-7; D uncertain. The CDR3 spans 11 residues. V was cut by 5 bases and J by 2 bases, with 4 bases left in between. CDR1 and CDR2 (germline): SGHTA, FQGNSA.

The CDR3 region has the DNA TGTGCCAGCAGCTTTGGGGACAGGGCAGATGGCTACACCTTC. It specifies CASSFGDRADGYTF. The rearrangement uses TRBV7-2 and TRBJ1-2, with 9 positions matching TRBD1. With V trimmed by 3 bases and J by 6 bases, 5 bases remained unmatched. This CDR3 is built from 14 residues. Germline CDR1 reads SGHTA; CDR2 reads FQGNSA.

The rearrangement uses TRBV7-2 and TRBJ2-1; TRBD1 might be the D (5 bases). This CDR3 spans 12 amino acids. CDR1 and CDR2 from the germline V gene are SGHTA and FQGNSA. V was pared by 4 bases and J by 6 bases, with 7 bases between. This chain's CDR3 is CASSYTGNEQFF. The CDR3 DNA sequence: TGTGCCAGCAGCTACACAGGCAATGAGCAGTTCTTC.

The chain carries TRBV10-3 and TRBJ2-4, with D hard to call. The CDR3 extends over 14 amino acids. CDR1 is ENHRY, CDR2 SYGVKD, per germline. The V and J ends lost 0 bases and 2 bases respectively, with 5 bases between them. DNA for the CDR3: TGTGCCATCAGTGAGTCGACGACCAAAAACATTCAGTACTTC. It specifies CAISESTTKNIQYF.

This clone was found once. The V and J genes are TRBV29-1 and TRBJ2-5; the match to TRBD1 covers 7 bases. CDR1 is SQVTM, CDR2 ANQGSEA, per germline. CDR3 size: 13 residues. With 5 bases clipped from V and 2 bases from J, the junction kept 5 bases outside the gene matches. CDR3 protein: CSVRDSSQETQYF. The DNA for the CDR3 is TGCAGCGTTCGGGACAGCTCTCAAGAGACCCAGTACTTC.

This sequence joins TRBV6-1 and TRBJ2-3; D not certain. This CDR3 comprises 14 residues. Trimming stripped 2 bases from V and 7 bases from J, with 13 bases between. Germline lookup yields CDR1 MNHNS and CDR2 SASEGT. CDR3 sequence: CASSELPSTNTQYF. The CDR3 region has the DNA TGTGCCAGCAGTGAATTGCCCAGCACGAATACGCAGTATTTT.

The chain recombines TRBV28 with TRBJ1-4, with unresolved D. Trimming left V 6 bases short and J 15 bases short, with 17 bases between. The CDR3 is 12 amino acids. Germline lookup yields CDR1 MDHEN and CDR2 SYDVKM. CDR3 amino acids: CASSTPGQGLFF. CDR3 DNA sequence: TGTGCCAGCAGCACCCCCGGCCAAGGTTTGTTTTTT.